Below, one T cell receptor beta chain is given with its context. The sample belongs to a study of blood T cell repertoires in COVID-19. Germline V gene lookup returns CDR1 SGHAT and CDR2 FQNNGV. Trimming pared 5 bases from V and 2 bases from J, leaving 6 bases between. There are 12 residues in the CDR3. In the original analysis: From reference gene primer amplification, estimates of nucleated cell counts were derived. Sequencing used immunoSEQ multiplex PCR; TCRdb keeps in-frame clones, though not all of them. The DNA was the basis for D and trimming; V, J and clone size are from that table. This table holds 67,000 or so clones, approximately 80% found once.

V gene TRBV11-2 combines with J gene TRBJ2-5, with no clear D. The TCR originated in a man between 65 and 85 years old with acute or convalescent COVID-19. Sequences were obtained from peripheral blood. The CDR3 spells CASSRVQETQYF. The CDR3 DNA reads TGTGCCAGCAGCCGGGTACAAGAGACCCAGTACTTC.